The TCR beta chain under discussion was sequenced for a study of blood T cell repertoires in COVID-19. The germline V gene has CDR1 GTSNPN and CDR2 SVGIG (reference sequence). V dropped 3 bases and J dropped 7; count of bases not matched to a gene: 3. The length of the CDR3 is 13 residues. Only in-frame clones appear in the TCRdb table, and some are missing; sequencing was by immunoSEQ multiplex PCR. The sample holds 64,000 or so clones, 70% to 85% seen once. The chain recombines TRBV30 with TRBJ1-6; 7 nucleotides align to TRBD1. This TCR came from a man aged 80 or over with acute or convalescent COVID-19. Sequences were obtained from peripheral blood. The CDR3 DNA is TGTGCCTGGAGCCGGGACAGCAATTCACCCCTCCACTTT. Protein product: CAWSRDSNSPLHF.